This T cell receptor (beta chain) derives from a study of human CD8 memory T cell subsets. Notes on the study in general: Diversity, per Chao1 estimates, appeared greater in stem-like memory T cells than in precursor exhausted T cells. The authors found that stem-like memory and precursor exhausted T cell repertoires overlapped minimally.

Comment on this clonotype: Its target is unknown.

TCR beta libraries were made by UMI-labeled 5' RACE. Authors' processing steps: Individual TCR beta libraries contained between roughly 2,600 and 18,000 functional CDR3 beta clonotypes each. TCRdb reprocessed the 5' RACE reads, keeping one entry per CDR3 protein, no DNA. TCRdb, rather than the study authors, made the V and J calls. The listing contains more than 3,500 distinct CDR3 sequences. Enrichment for total CD8+ T cells was performed by negative magnetic separation. The receptor was isolated from a human donor in good health. The sequenced sample was CD8+ T cells from PBMCs.

The CDR3 protein is CASTLGLAYEQFF. The gene calls are TRBV12-3 or TRBV12-4 and TRBJ2-1; the D call of TRBD2 rests on TCRdb alone, since no DNA is present to check it. The CDR3 contains 13 residues.